The following is a T cell receptor beta chain sequence with its context. Trimming cost V 3 bases and J 8 bases; bases outside gene matches: 9. The CDR3 totals 15 residues. Germline lookup yields CDR1 SGDLS and CDR2 YYNGEE. This sample is drawn from a study of blood T cell repertoires in COVID-19. As for the study in general: Spain, Italy and the United States supplied samples that represented acute and convalescent COVID-19. T cells, B-cell-depleted T cells, or PBMCs provided the cDNA or gDNA that served as material.

Authors' data handling: Amplified reference gene primers provided the basis for estimating nucleated cell counts. TCRdb's table, derived via immunoSEQ multiplex PCR, lists solely in-frame clones and lacks some. The DNA gave D and trimming, while V, J and clone size come from that table. Of 200,000 to 300,000 clones listed, less than 90% were seen once; the top ten hold 4.2%. Sequencing used peripheral blood. The receptor was isolated from a man aged 55-75 years with acute or convalescent COVID-19. The chain recombines TRBV9 with TRBJ1-4; 8 bases line up with TRBD1. The CDR3: CASSAQGQASEKLFF. The CDR3 DNA is TGTGCCAGCAGCGCCCAGGGACAGGCAAGCGAAAAACTGTTTTTT.